Below, 2 T cell receptor beta chains from the same sample are listed, as sequenced in a study of shared clonotypes between healthy human individuals. Generated by immunoSEQ multiplex PCR, the TCRdb table keeps only in-frame clones and is missing some. This table holds 2 million to 2.5 million clones, approximately 94% found once. The sequenced sample was naive CD4+ T cells from PBMCs. Documented subset: CD45RA+ positively selected. The receptor set was obtained from a man younger than 35 in good health. Some clones in this sample may be carry-over from other donors' samples.

This clone came up a few times. The V gene is TRBV7-9, the J gene TRBJ1-4; D gene uncertain. Trimming cost V 3 bases and J 3 bases, with 8 bases left between them. Germline values: CDR1 SEHNR, CDR2 FQNEAQ (reference sequence). The CDR3 is 14 residues long. The CDR3 region is CASSFLRANEKLFF. The CDR3 DNA follows: TGTGCCAGCAGCTTTCTACGGGCTAATGAAAAACTGTTTTTT.

The J gene is TRBJ1-1, the V gene TRBV28; 7 bases match TRBD1. The V and J ends lost 6 bases and 1 base, in that order; junction bases with no gene match: 8. Germline V gives CDR1 MDHEN, CDR2 SYDVKM. The CDR3 runs 15 residues. CDR3 loop: CASSLGGYENTEAFF. As DNA, the CDR3 is TGTGCCAGCAGCCTAGGGGGCTACGAGAACACTGAAGCTTTCTTT.